The next 20 T cell receptor beta chains were all read from a single sample in a study of T-cell reconstitution after alpha-beta-depleted transplantation in children. Unique molecular identifiers were built into the TCRbeta library. TCRdb independently ran MiXCR on the PCR reads; one entry per CDR3 protein. The profile shows about 500,000 distinct CDR3 sequences, roughly 33% of them singletons. The sequenced sample was PBMCs from the stem cell graft donor, obtained from the stem cell graft. The source is a human donor who donated a stem cell graft to a child with aplastic anemia.

This chain links TRBV7-9 with TRBJ1-1; D ambiguous. V lost 2 bases, J lost 3 bases, and 10 bases lay in between. The V gene's germline CDR1 is SEHNR and CDR2 FQNEAQ (reference sequence). CDR3 length: 14 amino acids. DNA for the CDR3: TGTGCCAGCAGCTTACAGACCGGCTACACTGAAGCTTTCTTT. Translated: CASSLQTGYTEAFF.

The rearrangement joins TRBV5-1 to TRBJ1-1; tentative D call: TRBD1 (5 bases). Germline V gene sequence: CDR1 SGHRS, CDR2 YFSETQ. V lost 4 bases and J lost 3, with 13 bases in between. The CDR3 contains 14 residues. The CDR3 spells CASSRSEGHTEAFF. The DNA of the CDR3 is TGCGCCAGCAGCAGATCGGAGGGACACACTGAAGCTTTCTTT.

CDR3 sequence: CAISGDRGLNTEAFF. As DNA, the CDR3 is TGTGCCATCAGTGGCGACAGGGGACTGAACACTGAAGCTTTCTTT. V usage is TRBV10-3 and J usage is TRBJ1-1, with 8 nucleotides matching TRBD1. CDR1 and CDR2 from the germline V gene are ENHRY and SYGVKD. This CDR3 is 15 amino acids long. With 4 bases clipped from V and 0 bases from J, the junction kept 4 bases outside the gene matches.

The gene calls are TRBV9 and TRBJ2-3, with D uncertain. Germline CDR1 reads SGDLS; CDR2 reads YYNGEE. V was cut by 4 bases and J by 4 bases, with 10 bases left in between. The CDR3 contains 13 residues. For the CDR3, the DNA is TGTGCCAGCAGCTACCAAGGCCCAGATACGCAGTATTTT. Translated, it gives CASSYQGPDTQYF.

This clonotype was observed a few times. V and J are TRBV5-6 and TRBJ1-1; 9 nucleotides match TRBD1. The CDR3 is made up of 16 amino acids. J gave up 9 bases and V 4 bases, and 16 bases lay outside the gene matches. Looked up from germline, CDR1 is SGHDT and CDR2 is YYEEEE. Here the CDR3 reads CASSQRQGVTSTKAFF. The CDR3 DNA reads TGTGCCAGCAGCCAGCGACAGGGGGTAACATCCACAAAAGCTTTCTTT.

J is TRBJ1-2 and V is TRBV30, with D perhaps TRBD1 (5 bases). V dropped 4 bases and J dropped 7 bases, with 13 bases sitting between them. This CDR3 spans 12 amino acids. Germline V gene lookup returns CDR1 GTSNPN and CDR2 SVGIG (reference sequence). The CDR3: CAWIWGLGGYTF. CDR3 nucleotide sequence: TGTGCCTGGATATGGGGGTTAGGTGGCTACACCTTC.

This chain connects TRBV29-1 to TRBJ2-3; D gene ambiguous. This CDR3 has 13 amino acids. The germline V and J ends were trimmed by 1 base and 6 bases, with 11 bases remaining between them. The germline CDR1 and CDR2 sequences are SQVTM and ANQGSEA. This chain's CDR3 is CSVEGQVTDTQYF. The CDR3, as DNA: TGCAGCGTTGAAGGGCAGGTCACGGATACGCAGTATTTT.

The gene calls are TRBV7-2 and TRBJ1-5; D perhaps matches TRBD1 (6 bases). V was pared by 6 bases and J by 1 base, with 19 bases between. The CDR3 extends over 17 amino acids. Germline lookup yields CDR1 SGHTA and CDR2 FQGNSA. The CDR3 bases are TGTGCCAGCAGTCAGGACAGAGGAGGCCCAAGCAATCAGCCCCAGCATTTT. Its translation is CASSQDRGGPSNQPQHF.

There are many counts of this clonotype. The chain is built from TRBV5-1 and TRBJ2-1; 9 positions agree with TRBD2. The CDR3 is 14 residues long. V shed 6 bases, J shed 2 bases, and the junction held 3 bases outside the gene matches. CDR1 is SGHRS, CDR2 YFSETQ, per germline. CDR3 DNA: TGCGCCAGCACTCCTAGCGGGGCCTACAATGAGCAGTTCTTC. Residues: CASTPSGAYNEQFF.

This clonotype was seen a few times. The chain links TRBV29-1 to TRBJ1-3, with 9 bases aligning to TRBD1. Germline-derived CDR1 and CDR2 are SQVTM and ANQGSEA. The junction had 17 bases not matched to a gene; V was cut back by 1 base and J by 4 bases. The CDR3 sequence is 19 residues long. CDR3 sequence reads: CSVEVLDPFPGQGGNTIYF. Written as DNA, the CDR3 is TGCAGCGTTGAAGTCCTCGACCCCTTTCCGGGACAGGGAGGAAACACCATATATTTT.

This clonotype showed up just a few times. The gene calls are TRBV5-1 and TRBJ2-7, with 11 bases aligning to TRBD1. The CDR3 loop spans 15 amino acids. Losses at the gene ends were 4 bases for V and 2 bases for J; bases not matched to a gene: 5. Germline CDR1 reads SGHRS; CDR2 reads YFSETQ. In DNA form, the CDR3 reads TGCGCCAGCAGCCTCGGGACAGGGGGGACCTACGAGCAGTACTTC. This codes for CASSLGTGGTYEQYF.

This clonotype was observed a few times. CDR3 sequence: CASSRSGTGNQPQHF. DNA of the CDR3: TGTGCCAGCAGCCGGTCCGGGACGGGCAATCAGCCCCAGCATTTT. The chain recombines TRBV12-3 or TRBV12-4 with TRBJ1-5; the D gene is possibly TRBD1 (5 bases). The CDR3 runs 15 residues. The V end lost 6 bases, the J end lost 2 bases, and 14 bases lay between the germline ends.

The rearrangement links TRBV20-1 to TRBJ1-5; D gene uncertain. CDR3 length: 12 amino acids. V was cut by 6 bases and J by 10 bases, with 16 bases left in between. Germline-derived CDR1 and CDR2 are DFQATT and SNEGSKA (reference sequence). CDR3 bases: TGCAGTGCGACCCGCACTTCTTCTCCCCAGCATTTT. It codes for CSATRTSSPQHF.

This clonotype has more than one count but fewer than ten. This chain connects TRBV7-2 to TRBJ2-1; D unresolved. Trimming took off 4 bases at V and 13 bases at J, with 11 bases between the two ends. The CDR3 length is 11 residues. CDR1 and CDR2 (germline): SGHTA, FQGNSA. The CDR3 reads CASSSSPSQFF. In nucleotides, the CDR3 is TGTGCCAGCAGCTCTTCTCCTTCCCAGTTCTTC. Combining the CDR3 with reference TRBV7-2 and TRBJ2-1 gives the whole variable domain GAGVSQSPSNKVTEKGKDVELRCDPISGHTALYWYRQSLGQGLEFLIYFQGNSAPDKSGLPSDRFSAERTGGSVSTLTIQRTQQEDSAVYLCASSSSPSQFFGPGTRLTVL.

This chain links TRBV5-1 with TRBJ1-2; 12 nucleotides match TRBD1. CDR1 and CDR2 from the germline V gene are SGHRS and YFSETQ. The CDR3 is made up of 22 amino acids. The J segment lost 2 bases and the V segment lost 3 bases, leaving 23 bases of the junction unmatched. CDR3 nucleotides: TGCGCCAGCAGCTCCCGGTTCCCGGGGACAGGGGGCGTCGACAACAACAACTATGGCTACACCTTC. It codes for CASSSRFPGTGGVDNNNYGYTF.

This clonotype has a handful of counts. This sequence joins TRBV6-5 and TRBJ1-2, with D unclear. The CDR3 is made up of 15 amino acids. The V gene lost 2 bases and the J gene lost 0 bases, with 10 bases spanning the gap. In germline, CDR1 is MNHEY, CDR2 SVGAGI. CDR3 sequence reads: CASSYGPVPNYGYTF. In DNA, the CDR3 is TGTGCCAGCAGTTACGGGCCGGTCCCTAACTATGGCTACACCTTC.

This clonotype was seen a handful of times. The chain employs TRBV20-1 and TRBJ2-7; D remains unclear. Germline V gene data show CDR1 as DFQATT and CDR2 as SNEGSKA (reference sequence). With 0 bases removed from V and 2 bases from J, the gap between germline ends came to 5 bases. This CDR3 has 12 residues. DNA for the CDR3: TGCAGTGCTAGAGATGGGGCCTACGAGCAGTACGTC. It yields the protein CSARDGAYEQYV.

The V gene is TRBV20-1, the J gene TRBJ2-1; D is perhaps TRBD1 (5 bases). The CDR3 runs 15 residues. The V and J ends lost 1 base and 0 bases respectively, with 10 bases between them. Germline loops: CDR1 DFQATT, CDR2 SNEGSKA (reference sequence). CDR3 amino acids: CSARVDSSSYNEQFF. The CDR3 DNA is TGCAGTGCTAGAGTCGACAGCTCCTCCTACAATGAGCAGTTCTTC.

This clonotype has only a few counts. The CDR3 region is CASSSKGGTGESLVDTIYF. Here the CDR3 DNA reads TGTGCCAGCAGTTCCAAGGGAGGGACAGGGGAAAGTTTAGTGGACACCATATATTTT. The V and J genes are TRBV12-3 or TRBV12-4 and TRBJ1-3, with TRBD1 matching 10 bases. The CDR3 runs 19 residues. The ends lost 4 bases at V and 8 bases at J; junction bases unmatched: 20.

This rearrangement joins TRBV18 to TRBJ2-7, with D unresolved. Germline V lookup: CDR1 KGHSH, CDR2 LQKENI. The V end lost 1 base, the J end lost 4 bases, and 8 bases lay between the germline ends. The CDR3 length is 13 residues. The CDR3 is CASSPLSRYEQYF. DNA of the CDR3: TGTGCCAGCTCACCACTTTCTCGGTACGAGCAGTACTTC.